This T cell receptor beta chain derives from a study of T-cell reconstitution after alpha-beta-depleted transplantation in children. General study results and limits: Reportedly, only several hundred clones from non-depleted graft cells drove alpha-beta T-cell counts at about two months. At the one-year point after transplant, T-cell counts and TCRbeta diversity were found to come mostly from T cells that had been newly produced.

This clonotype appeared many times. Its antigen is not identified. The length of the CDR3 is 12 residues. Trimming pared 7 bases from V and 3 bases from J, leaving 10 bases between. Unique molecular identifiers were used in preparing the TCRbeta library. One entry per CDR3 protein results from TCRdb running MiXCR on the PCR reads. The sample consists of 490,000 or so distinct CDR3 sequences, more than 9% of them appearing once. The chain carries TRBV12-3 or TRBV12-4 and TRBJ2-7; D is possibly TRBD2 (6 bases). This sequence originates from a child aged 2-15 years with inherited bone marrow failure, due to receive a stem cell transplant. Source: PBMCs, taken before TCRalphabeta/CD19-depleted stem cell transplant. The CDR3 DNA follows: TGTGCCAGCATGGGGGGAATCTACGAGCAGTACTTC. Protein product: CASMGGIYEQYF.